The 30 T cell receptor beta chains below all came from one sample that was sequenced in a study of cytomegalovirus exposure and HLA in healthy donors. PCR used 60 Vbeta primers and 13 Jbeta primers. Profiling relied on immunoSEQ multiplex PCR, and the TCRdb table lists in-frame clones only, not all of them. This table lists 130,000 to 150,000 clones. What was sequenced was PBMCs. These receptors were collected from a woman in her fifties or sixties in good health and CMV-seronegative.

The chain joins TRBV25-1 to TRBJ2-5; D is unresolved. With 0 bases removed from V and 11 bases from J, the gap between germline ends came to 16 bases. The germline V gene has CDR1 MGHDK and CDR2 SYGVNS. The CDR3 covers 14 residues. The CDR3 DNA reads TGTGCCAGCAGTGAATACAGTACTAAGGCAGAACAGTACTTC. This encodes CASSEYSTKAEQYF.

The chain carries TRBV19 and TRBJ1-1; TRBD1 is a possible D gene (6 bases). The germline CDR1 and CDR2 sequences are LNHDA and SQIVND (reference sequence). The CDR3 loop spans 14 amino acids. V lost 1 base to trimming and J lost 6 bases, with 12 bases between them. The CDR3 loop is CASSIGVRGSEAFF. CDR3 sequence (DNA): TGTGCCAGTAGTATAGGAGTCAGGGGCTCTGAAGCTTTCTTT.

The CDR3 is CASSVDRGLEKLFF. Here the CDR3 DNA reads TGCGCCAGCAGCGTCGACAGGGGTCTGGAAAAACTGTTTTTT. This chain connects TRBV5-1 to TRBJ1-4; the match to TRBD1 covers 8 bases. The J segment lost 8 bases and the V segment lost 4 bases, leaving 7 bases of the junction unmatched. The CDR3 has 14 amino acids. Germline CDR1 and CDR2: SGHRS and YFSETQ. Based on the CDR3 plus reference TRBV5-1 and TRBJ1-4, the full variable domain is KAGVTQTPRYLIKTRGQQVTLSCSPISGHRSVSWYQQTPGQGLQFLFEYFSETQRNKGNFPGRFSGRQFSNSRSEMNVSTLELGDSALYLCASSVDRGLEKLFFGSGTQLSVL.

This chain uses TRBV11-3 with TRBJ2-7, with 8 nucleotides matching TRBD1. V was pared by 6 bases and J by 1 base, with 8 bases of the junction left unmatched. This CDR3 is 15 amino acids long. The germline gives CDR1 SGHNT, CDR2 YENEEA. CDR3 sequence reads: CASSQGTGLSYEQYF. The CDR3, as DNA: TGTGCCAGCAGTCAGGGGACAGGCCTTTCCTACGAGCAGTACTTC. The entire variable domain, with the rest obtained from reference TRBV11-3 and TRBJ2-7, is as follows: EAGVVQSPRYKIIEKKQPVAFWCNPISGHNTLYWYLQNLGQGPELLIRYENEEAVDDSQLPKDRFSAERLKGVDSTLKIQPAELGDSAVYLCASSQGTGLSYEQYFGPGTRLTVT.

V gene TRBV19 combines with J gene TRBJ1-1; D is possibly TRBD1 (6 bases). The CDR3 runs 14 residues. V was cut by 10 bases and J by 2 bases, with 17 bases left in between. Germline V gene lookup returns CDR1 LNHDA and CDR2 SQIVND (reference sequence). In DNA, the CDR3 is TGTGCCACCTATAAACAGGGTCTAAACACTGAAGCTTTCTTT. This codes for CATYKQGLNTEAFF.

This chain links TRBV19 with TRBJ2-7; possibly TRBD1 for D (6 bases). Germline V gives CDR1 LNHDA, CDR2 SQIVND (reference sequence). Deletions cut 5 bases from V and 3 bases from J, with 17 bases between. The CDR3 extends over 15 amino acids. CDR3 amino acids: CASSGSPTGLYEQYF. CDR3 bases: TGTGCCAGTAGTGGATCCCCGACAGGACTCTACGAGCAGTACTTC. The whole variable domain, filled in from reference TRBV19 and TRBJ2-7, reads DGGITQSPKYLFRKEGQNVTLSCEQNLNHDAMYWYRQDPGQGLRLIYYSQIVNDFQKGDIAEGYSVSREKKESFPLTVTSAQKNPTAFYLCASSGSPTGLYEQYFGPGTRLTVT.

The chain employs TRBV7-2 and TRBJ2-2, with a weak D call TRBD2 (6 bases). Germline assignment: CDR1 SGHTA and CDR2 FQGNSA. This CDR3 contains 16 residues. Deletions cut 5 bases from V and 1 base from J, with 14 bases between. The CDR3 bases are TGTGCCAGCAGCCTAGTGGCGGGGCTGAACACCGGGGAGCTGTTTTTT. Protein: CASSLVAGLNTGELFF.

The chain employs TRBV5-6 and TRBJ2-3; TRBD2 agrees at 9 bases. The length of the CDR3 is 16 residues. The V segment lost 4 bases and the J segment 2 bases; nucleotides outside the gene matches: 8. Germline V CDR1 and CDR2: SGHDT, YYEEEE. For the CDR3, the DNA is TGTGCCAGCAGCCAGCGAGCGGGAGGATACACAGATACGCAGTATTTT. Protein: CASSQRAGGYTDTQYF.

The chain recombines TRBV7-3 with TRBJ2-3; TRBD2 matches 7 bases. The J segment lost 2 bases and the V segment lost 4 bases, leaving 9 bases of the junction unmatched. The CDR3 has 16 amino acids. Germline V lookup: CDR1 SGHTA, CDR2 FQGTGA. The CDR3, as DNA: TGTGCCAGCAGCTGGGGCGGTCGGGGGGACACAGATACGCAGTATTTT. Translation gives CASSWGGRGDTDTQYF.

The rearrangement links TRBV11-2 to TRBJ2-6; D gene ambiguous. The CDR3 runs to 17 residues. Germline assignment: CDR1 SGHAT and CDR2 FQNNGV. V was clipped by 3 bases and J by 2 bases, with 14 bases between them. CDR3 sequence (DNA): TGTGCCAGCAGCTTGGGCAGGTTGGCCGCTGGGGCCAACGTCCTGACTTTC. This sequence encodes CASSLGRLAAGANVLTF.

The V and J genes are TRBV30 and TRBJ2-2, with 11 bases identical to TRBD2. The CDR3 consists of 16 residues. Per the germline V gene, CDR1 is GTSNPN and CDR2 is SVGIG (reference sequence). V shed 6 bases, J shed 5 bases, and the junction held 11 bases outside the gene matches. Here the CDR3 reads CACRGLAGGDTGELFF. In DNA form, the CDR3 reads TGTGCCTGCCGCGGGTTAGCGGGGGGGGATACCGGGGAGCTGTTTTTT.

V gene TRBV18 combines with J gene TRBJ2-1, with D unclear. The CDR3 runs 12 residues. The V end was cut by 3 bases, the J end by 7 bases, with 7 bases between. CDR1 is KGHSH and CDR2 is LQKENI in the germline V gene. The CDR3 DNA is TGTGCCAGCTCACCGAATGAGAATGAGCAGTTCTTC. Translated, it gives CASSPNENEQFF.

This chain uses TRBV7-9 with TRBJ1-2; 7 bases map to TRBD1. CDR1 is SEHNR and CDR2 is FQNEAQ in the germline V gene (reference sequence). CDR3 length equals 14 residues. After removal of 1 base from V and 7 bases from J, the junction contained 6 bases not matched to a gene. The CDR3: CASSLGRTGAGYTF. The CDR3 nucleotides are TGTGCCAGCAGCTTAGGTCGAACAGGGGCTGGCTACACCTTC.

This chain connects TRBV5-6 to TRBJ1-4, with 9 bases lining up with TRBD1. Unmatched junction bases numbered 9, after V lost 4 bases and J lost 8 bases. The CDR3 is 15 amino acids. Germline CDR1 is SGHDT and CDR2 is YYEEEE. The CDR3 sequence: CASSPGQGREEKLFF. CDR3 DNA: TGTGCCAGCAGCCCCGGACAGGGGCGGGAGGAAAAACTGTTTTTT.

The CDR3 protein is CASRQTNYGYTF. For the CDR3, the DNA is TGTGCCAGCAGGCAGACTAACTATGGCTACACCTTC. The genes are TRBV28 and TRBJ1-2; no reliable D call. Trimming removed 6 bases at V and 0 bases at J, with 5 bases between. Germline V gene sequence: CDR1 MDHEN, CDR2 SYDVKM. This CDR3 comprises 12 residues.

The J gene is TRBJ2-7, the V gene TRBV4-1, with D unresolved. Per the germline V gene, CDR1 is MGHRA and CDR2 is YSYEKL. The length of the CDR3 is 16 residues. Trimming cost V 4 bases and J 2 bases, with 18 bases left between them. For the CDR3, the DNA is TGCGCCAGCAGCCCCCTGCCCCCAGGAAGCCCCTACGAGCAGTACTTC. Its protein is CASSPLPPGSPYEQYF.

The chain combines TRBV12-5 with TRBJ2-2; D may be TRBD1 (5 bases). Germline assignment: CDR1 LGHNT and CDR2 FRNRAP. The CDR3 spans 16 residues. V lost 2 bases to trimming and J lost 1 base, with 11 bases between them. The CDR3 sequence is CASGLRAGQNTGELFF. In DNA form, the CDR3 reads TGTGCTAGTGGTTTGAGGGCAGGGCAGAACACCGGGGAGCTGTTTTTT.

The genes are TRBV9 and TRBJ2-3; 10 bases fit TRBD2. The CDR3 runs to 14 residues. Germline V gene sequence: CDR1 SGDLS, CDR2 YYNGEE. The V gene end was trimmed by 0 bases and the J gene end by 5 bases; junction bases not matched to a gene: 0. The CDR3 region has the DNA TGTGCCAGCAGCGTAGGACTAGCGGGAGATACGCAGTATTTT. Encoded protein: CASSVGLAGDTQYF.

V gene TRBV4-1 combines with J gene TRBJ1-4, with 7 bases identical to TRBD1. Trimming removed 4 bases from V and 7 bases from J; junction bases left unmatched: 15. The CDR3 consists of 17 residues. CDR1 is MGHRA, CDR2 YSYEKL, per germline. This CDR3 is CASSRTSDRVAGEKLFF. For the CDR3, the DNA is TGCGCCAGCAGCCGTACAAGCGACAGGGTCGCGGGTGAAAAACTGTTTTTT.

The chain carries TRBV19 and TRBJ2-5; a weak D match, TRBD2 (5 bases). Trimming removed 3 bases at V and 4 bases at J, with 12 bases between. The germline V gene has CDR1 LNHDA and CDR2 SQIVND (reference sequence). This CDR3 region has 14 residues. The CDR3 spells CASSMLGRGETQYF. DNA for the CDR3: TGTGCCAGTAGTATGTTAGGGAGAGGAGAGACCCAGTACTTC.

The rearrangement links TRBV7-8 to TRBJ1-1; 8 bases line up with TRBD1. In germline, CDR1 is SGHVS, CDR2 FQNEAQ. V dropped 2 bases and J dropped 5; count of bases not matched to a gene: 7. The CDR3 is made up of 15 amino acids. The DNA of the CDR3 is TGTGCCAGCAGCTTAACCGGACAGGGAAGGACTGAAGCTTTCTTT. Amino acid sequence: CASSLTGQGRTEAFF.

About this clone itself: At the DNA level, this CDR3 is encoded by other sequences in the same sample as well. The chain uses TRBV5-1 and TRBJ2-7; no clear D gene. Trimming took 0 bases from V and 0 from J, leaving 7 bases between them. Germline V lookup: CDR1 SGHRS, CDR2 YFSETQ. CDR3 length: 14 amino acids. The CDR3 coding sequence is TGCGCCAGCAGCTTGGGCGGCAACTCCTACGAGCAGTACTTC. This gives the protein CASSLGGNSYEQYF.

V and J are TRBV4-1 and TRBJ1-3, with D possibly matching TRBD1 (5 bases). V was trimmed by 3 bases and J by 2 bases, leaving 14 bases between them. CDR3 length: 16 residues. Germline assignment: CDR1 MGHRA and CDR2 YSYEKL. The CDR3, as DNA: TGCGCCAGCAGCCATCCCGCTTGGGGGGCTGGAAACACCATATATTTT. Encoded protein: CASSHPAWGAGNTIYF.

The DNA for the CDR3 is TGCAGCGTTGTTGAAAGGACATGGGGTGAGCAGTTCTTC. It codes for CSVVERTWGEQFF. The chain uses TRBV29-1 and TRBJ2-1; D possibly corresponds to TRBD1 (5 bases). The CDR3 is 13 amino acids. From germline, CDR1 is SQVTM and CDR2 ANQGSEA. V lost 4 bases and J 9 bases, leaving 16 bases between the germline ends.

V is TRBV6-5 and J is TRBJ2-1, with D uncertain. The CDR3 contains 11 residues. Germline V gene sequence: CDR1 MNHEY, CDR2 SVGAGI. V lost 6 bases to trimming and J lost 5 bases, with 5 bases between them. For the CDR3, the DNA is TGTGCCAGCAGCTATGACAATGAGCAGTTCTTC. It codes for CASSYDNEQFF.

The V gene is TRBV19, the J gene TRBJ2-7, with TRBD2 matching over 7 bases. V dropped 3 bases and J dropped 2; count of bases not matched to a gene: 4. The V gene's germline CDR1 is LNHDA and CDR2 SQIVND (reference sequence). The CDR3 has 14 amino acids. For the CDR3, the DNA is TGTGCCAGTAGTATCCTGGGACTAACCTACGAGCAGTACTTC. Amino acids: CASSILGLTYEQYF.

This chain connects TRBV6-6 to TRBJ2-5, with 8 nucleotides matching TRBD1. The J segment lost 0 bases and the V segment lost 7 bases, leaving 4 bases of the junction unmatched. This CDR3 is built from 14 residues. Germline CDR1 is MNHNY and CDR2 is SVGAGI (reference sequence). The CDR3, as DNA: TGTGCCAGCATGGACAGGGATTACCAAGAGACCCAGTACTTC. This gives the protein CASMDRDYQETQYF.

The chain is built from TRBV12-5 and TRBJ1-2; a weak D match, TRBD1 (5 bases). CDR1 is LGHNT and CDR2 is FRNRAP in the germline V gene. This CDR3 spans 13 amino acids. The germline V and J ends were trimmed by 6 bases and 4 bases, with 12 bases remaining between them. The CDR3 coding sequence is TGTGCTAGTGGCCGGGGGGAATCCTATGGCTACACCTTC. This sequence encodes CASGRGESYGYTF.

On this clone: Other nucleotide sequences from this sample produce the same CDR3. The V call is TRBV30, the J call TRBJ2-5, with a tentative D call TRBD1 (6 bases). There are 12 residues in the CDR3. The V end lost 1 base, the J end lost 5 bases, and 8 bases lay between the germline ends. Germline-derived CDR1 and CDR2 are GTSNPN and SVGIG (reference sequence). This chain's CDR3 is CAWSEGEETQYF. CDR3 bases: TGTGCCTGGAGTGAGGGGGAGGAGACCCAGTACTTC.

The chain joins TRBV6-1 to TRBJ1-5; 9 bases match TRBD1. The germline V gene encodes CDR1 MNHNS and CDR2 SASEGT. The CDR3 covers 16 residues. J lost 5 bases, V lost 3 bases, and 8 bases had no gene match. The CDR3 loop reads CASSDIVGQGDQPQHF. As DNA, the CDR3 is TGTGCCAGCAGTGATATTGTGGGACAGGGCGATCAGCCCCAGCATTTT.